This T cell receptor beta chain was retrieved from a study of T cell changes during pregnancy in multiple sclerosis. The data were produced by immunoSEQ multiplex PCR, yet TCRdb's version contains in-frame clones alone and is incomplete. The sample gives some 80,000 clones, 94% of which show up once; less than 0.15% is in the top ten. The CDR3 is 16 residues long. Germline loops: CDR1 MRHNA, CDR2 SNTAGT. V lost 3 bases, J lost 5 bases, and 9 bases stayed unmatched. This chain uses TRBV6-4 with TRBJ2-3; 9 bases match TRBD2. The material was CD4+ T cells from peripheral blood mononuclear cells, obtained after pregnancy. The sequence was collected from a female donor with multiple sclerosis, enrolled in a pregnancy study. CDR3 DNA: TGTGCCAGCAGTGAAATAGCGGGAGCGGCGCTAGATACGCAGTATTTT. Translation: CASSEIAGAALDTQYF.